This TCR beta chain was documented in a study of shared clonotypes between healthy human individuals. Study background: The cohort comprised a couple of women and a few men. Their ages spanned 18 to 49 years. Study-wide findings and caveats: Non-shared clonotypes had lower generation probabilities than clonotypes shared by all four sorted-subset donors.

On sorted subsets, replicate PCRs used about 180 ng DNA, or tens of thousands of T cell genomes. Assay: immunoSEQ multiplex PCR; the TCRdb copy retains only in-frame clones and omits some. This repertoire shows about 2.4 million clones, 93% found once; its top ten account for 0.36%. The CDR3 spans 13 residues. Trimming left V 6 bases short and J 4 bases short, with 12 bases between. Germline V gene lookup returns CDR1 MNHEY and CDR2 SVGAGI. A note on this clone: Its specificity is unknown. The sample holds other DNA sequences that translate to the same CDR3.

This sequence originates from a man aged 18 to 29 in good health. Some clones in this sample may be carry-over from other donors' samples. The rearrangement uses TRBV6-5 and TRBJ1-1; a possible D gene is TRBD1 (5 bases). The sequenced sample was naive CD4+ T cells from PBMCs. Subset here: CD45RA+ positively selected. The CDR3 DNA sequence: TGTGCCAGCAGCCGGACGGGGGGCACTGAAGCTTTCTTT. Translating it yields CASSRTGGTEAFF.